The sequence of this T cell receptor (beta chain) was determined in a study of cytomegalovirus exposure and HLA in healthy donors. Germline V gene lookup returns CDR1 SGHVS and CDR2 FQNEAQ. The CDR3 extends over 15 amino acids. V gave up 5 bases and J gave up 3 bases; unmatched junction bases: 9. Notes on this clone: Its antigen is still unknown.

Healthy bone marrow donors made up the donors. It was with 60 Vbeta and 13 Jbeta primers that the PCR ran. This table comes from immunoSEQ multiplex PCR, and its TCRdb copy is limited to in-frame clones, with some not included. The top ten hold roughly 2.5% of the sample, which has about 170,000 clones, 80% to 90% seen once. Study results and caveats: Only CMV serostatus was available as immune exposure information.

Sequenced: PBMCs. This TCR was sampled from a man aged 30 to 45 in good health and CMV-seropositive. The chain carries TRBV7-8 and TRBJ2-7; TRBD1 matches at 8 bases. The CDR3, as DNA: TGTGCCAGCAGCACGAGAGACAGGGGCGGCTACGAGCAGTACTTC. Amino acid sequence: CASSTRDRGGYEQYF.